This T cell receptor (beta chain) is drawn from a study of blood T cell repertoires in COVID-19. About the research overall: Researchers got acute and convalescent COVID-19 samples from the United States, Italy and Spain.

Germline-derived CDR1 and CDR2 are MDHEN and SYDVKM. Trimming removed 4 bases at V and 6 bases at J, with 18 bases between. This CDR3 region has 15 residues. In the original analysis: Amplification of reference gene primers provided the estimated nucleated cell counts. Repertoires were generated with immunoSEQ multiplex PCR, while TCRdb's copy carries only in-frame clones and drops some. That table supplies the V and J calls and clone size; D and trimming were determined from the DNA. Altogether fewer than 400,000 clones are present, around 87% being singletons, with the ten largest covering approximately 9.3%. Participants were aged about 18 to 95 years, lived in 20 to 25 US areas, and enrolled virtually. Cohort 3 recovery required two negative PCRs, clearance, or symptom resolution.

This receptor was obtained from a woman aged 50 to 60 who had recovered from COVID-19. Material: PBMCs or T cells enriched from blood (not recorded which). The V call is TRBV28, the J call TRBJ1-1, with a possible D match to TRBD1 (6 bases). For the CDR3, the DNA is TGTGCCAGCAGTTCGCAGGGGAGTCGGTTCGCTGAAGCTTTCTTT. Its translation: CASSSQGSRFAEAFF.